The 8 T cell receptor beta chains reported below all come from one sample, sequenced in a study of long-term antiretroviral therapy in people with HIV. Run at survey level, the immunoSEQ assay was version v3.0. Clones were read by immunoSEQ multiplex PCR, and TCRdb kept only the in-frame ones, dropping some. This sample has approximately 20,000 clones; 80% occur once, and the top ten carry around 11%. This specimen consisted of unsorted PBMCs, obtained 0.2 years after starting antiretroviral therapy. These receptors all stem from a woman in her 40s with HIV.

This rearrangement joins TRBV6-6 to TRBJ2-5; no clear D. The V end lost 3 bases, the J end lost 4 bases, and 12 bases lay between the germline ends. CDR1 is MNHNY and CDR2 is SVGAGI in the germline V gene (reference sequence). The length of the CDR3 is 14 residues. The CDR3 protein is CASSYDVVLETQYF. The CDR3 bases are TGTGCCAGCAGTTATGATGTGGTCTTAGAGACCCAGTACTTC.

In DNA, the CDR3 is TGTGCCAGCAGCTGGGGCGGATCCTACGAGCAGTACTTC. It codes for CASSWGGSYEQYF. The chain links TRBV5-4 to TRBJ2-7, with D perhaps matching TRBD1 (5 bases). This CDR3 has 13 amino acids. Trimming took off 3 bases at V and 1 base at J, with 8 bases between the two ends. Germline CDR1 and CDR2: SGHNT and YYREEE (reference sequence).

The V call is TRBV14, the J call TRBJ2-1; D unclear. The CDR3 loop spans 13 amino acids. Per germline, CDR1 SGHDN and CDR2 FVKESK. With 2 bases removed from V and 7 bases from J, the gap between germline ends came to 9 bases. CDR3 sequence: CASSQLWWNEQFF. The CDR3 region has the DNA TGTGCCAGCAGCCAACTGTGGTGGAATGAGCAGTTCTTC.

This clone was seen more than once but under ten times. The chain couples TRBV4-3 to TRBJ2-4, with a possible D match to TRBD1 (5 bases). This CDR3 is built from 17 residues. Deletions cut 0 bases from V and 4 bases from J, with 16 bases between. Germline V gene lookup returns CDR1 LGHNA and CDR2 YSLEER. CDR3 residues: CASSQDLGKQVKNIQYF. Here the CDR3 DNA reads TGCGCCAGCAGCCAAGATCTGGGAAAACAGGTGAAAAACATTCAGTACTTC.

V and J are TRBV5-1 and TRBJ2-7; 9 positions agree with TRBD1. J was trimmed by 4 bases and V by 0 bases; bases with no gene match: 5. The CDR3 is made up of 15 amino acids. Germline V gene sequence: CDR1 SGHRS, CDR2 YFSETQ. The CDR3 DNA reads as TGCGCCAGCAGCTTGGAACAGGGGGCCCTTTACGAGCAGTACTTC. Translated, it gives CASSLEQGALYEQYF.

This chain joins TRBV30 and TRBJ2-7, with 7 bases aligning to TRBD1. V trimming: 3 bases; J trimming: 0 bases; junction bases outside the gene matches: 5. Germline V lookup: CDR1 GTSNPN, CDR2 SVGIG (reference sequence). The CDR3 spans 14 residues. CDR3 loop: CAWRWDSGSYEQYF. The CDR3 nucleotides are TGTGCCTGGAGGTGGGACAGTGGCTCCTACGAGCAGTACTTC.

The gene calls are TRBV14 and TRBJ2-7; TRBD1 might be the D (6 bases). CDR1 and CDR2 from the germline V gene are SGHDN and FVKESK. The CDR3 loop spans 15 amino acids. The V end was cut by 5 bases, the J end by 5 bases, with 19 bases between. CDR3 coding DNA: TGTGCCAGCAGCATTGGACAGATGGGGCGGGACGAGCAGTACTTC. Translation gives CASSIGQMGRDEQYF.

This chain uses TRBV23-1 with TRBJ2-1; TRBD2 agrees at 11 bases. TRBV23-1 is an ORF for which the function is uncertain. This CDR3 comprises 20 residues. V was pared by 3 bases and J by 3 bases, with 16 bases of the junction left unmatched. The CDR3 loop reads CASSHRRGLAGGRIYNEQFF. The CDR3 coding sequence is TGCGCCAGCAGTCATAGGAGAGGGCTAGCGGGGGGCCGAATCTACAATGAGCAGTTCTTC.